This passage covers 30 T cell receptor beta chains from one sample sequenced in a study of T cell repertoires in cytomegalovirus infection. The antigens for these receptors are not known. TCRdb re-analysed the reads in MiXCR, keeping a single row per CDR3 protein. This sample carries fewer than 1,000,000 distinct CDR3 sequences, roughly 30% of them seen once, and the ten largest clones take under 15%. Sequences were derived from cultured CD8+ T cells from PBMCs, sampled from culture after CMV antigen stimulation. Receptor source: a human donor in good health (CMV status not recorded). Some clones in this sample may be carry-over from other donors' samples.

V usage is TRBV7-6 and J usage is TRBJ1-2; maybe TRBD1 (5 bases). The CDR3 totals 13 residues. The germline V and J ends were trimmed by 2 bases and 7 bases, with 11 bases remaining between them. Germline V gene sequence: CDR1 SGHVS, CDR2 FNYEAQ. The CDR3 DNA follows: TGTGCCAGCAGCTTAAGCAGGGAGGGTGGCTACACCTTC. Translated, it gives CASSLSREGGYTF.

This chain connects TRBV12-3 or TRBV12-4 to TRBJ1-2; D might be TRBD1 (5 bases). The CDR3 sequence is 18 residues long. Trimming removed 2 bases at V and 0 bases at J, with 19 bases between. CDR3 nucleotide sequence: TGTGCCAGCAGTTTATACATCGTTGGGACGGAAACTAACTATGGCTACACCTTC. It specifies CASSLYIVGTETNYGYTF.

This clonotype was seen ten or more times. This chain's CDR3 is CASSSTPGGKETQYF. DNA of the CDR3: TGTGCCAGCAGCTCCACCCCCGGGGGAAAAGAGACCCAGTACTTC. The rearrangement uses TRBV7-6 and TRBJ2-5, with TRBD2 as a possible D gene (6 bases). This CDR3 comprises 15 residues. Per the germline V gene, CDR1 is SGHVS and CDR2 is FNYEAQ. V lost 4 bases and J 3 bases, leaving 15 bases between the germline ends. Supplemented by reference TRBV7-6 and TRBJ2-5, the full variable domain reads GAGVSQSPRYKVTKRGQDVALRCDPISGHVSLYWYRQALGQGPEFLTYFNYEAQQDKSGLPNDRFSAERPEGSISTLTIQRTEQRDSAMYRCASSSTPGGKETQYFGPGTRLLVL.

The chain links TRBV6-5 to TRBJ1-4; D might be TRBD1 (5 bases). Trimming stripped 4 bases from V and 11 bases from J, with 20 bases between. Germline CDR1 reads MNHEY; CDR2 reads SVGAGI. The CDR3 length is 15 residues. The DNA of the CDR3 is TGTGCCAGCAGTTCAAGGGGCCTTGAAGTGGAGAAACTGTTTTTT. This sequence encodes CASSSRGLEVEKLFF.

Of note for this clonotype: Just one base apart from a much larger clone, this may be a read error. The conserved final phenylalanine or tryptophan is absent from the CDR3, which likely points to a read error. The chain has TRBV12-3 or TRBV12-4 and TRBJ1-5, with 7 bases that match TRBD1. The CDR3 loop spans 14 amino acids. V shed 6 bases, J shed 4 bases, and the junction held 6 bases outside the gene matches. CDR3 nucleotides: TGTGCCAGCAGGCTACAGGGGAGGAATCAGCCCCAGCATTCT. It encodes CASRLQGRNQPQHS.

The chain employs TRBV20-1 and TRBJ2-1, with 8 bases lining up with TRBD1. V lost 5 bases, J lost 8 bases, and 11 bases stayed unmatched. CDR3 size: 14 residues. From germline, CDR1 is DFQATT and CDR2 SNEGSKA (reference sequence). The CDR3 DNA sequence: TGCAGTGCTCGCGACAGGGGTCGGGATGATGAGCAGTTCTTC. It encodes CSARDRGRDDEQFF.

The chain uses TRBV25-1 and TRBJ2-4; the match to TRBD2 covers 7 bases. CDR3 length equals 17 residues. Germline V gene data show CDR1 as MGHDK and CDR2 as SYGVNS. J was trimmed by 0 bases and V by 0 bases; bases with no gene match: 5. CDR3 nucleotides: TGTGCCAGCAGTGAATACGGCGGCGGGGGAGCCAAAAACATTCAGTACTTC. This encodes CASSEYGGGGAKNIQYF.

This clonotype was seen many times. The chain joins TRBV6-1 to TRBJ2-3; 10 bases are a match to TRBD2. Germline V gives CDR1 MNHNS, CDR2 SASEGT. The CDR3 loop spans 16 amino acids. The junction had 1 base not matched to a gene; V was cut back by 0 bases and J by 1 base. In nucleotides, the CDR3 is TGTGCCAGCAGTGAAGCGCTAGCGGGGGGCACAGATACGCAGTATTTT. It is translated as CASSEALAGGTDTQYF.

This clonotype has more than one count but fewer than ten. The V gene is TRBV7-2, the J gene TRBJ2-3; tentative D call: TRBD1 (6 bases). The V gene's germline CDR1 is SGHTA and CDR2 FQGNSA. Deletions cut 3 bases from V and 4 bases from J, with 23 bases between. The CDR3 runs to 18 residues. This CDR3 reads CASSFVGAIIVHSDTQYF. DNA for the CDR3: TGTGCCAGCAGCTTTGTGGGGGCTATAATCGTCCATTCAGATACGCAGTATTTT. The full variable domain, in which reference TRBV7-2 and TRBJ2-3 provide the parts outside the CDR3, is GAGVSQSPSNKVTEKGKDVELRCDPISGHTALYWYRQSLGQGLEFLIYFQGNSAPDKSGLPSDRFSAERTGGSVSTLTIQRTQQEDSAVYLCASSFVGAIIVHSDTQYFGPGTRLTVL.

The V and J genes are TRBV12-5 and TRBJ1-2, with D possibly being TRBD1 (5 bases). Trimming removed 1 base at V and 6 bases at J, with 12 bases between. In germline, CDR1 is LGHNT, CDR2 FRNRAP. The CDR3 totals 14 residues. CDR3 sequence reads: CASGLGDPGHGYTF. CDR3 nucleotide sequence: TGTGCTAGTGGTTTGGGGGACCCGGGGCATGGCTACACCTTC.

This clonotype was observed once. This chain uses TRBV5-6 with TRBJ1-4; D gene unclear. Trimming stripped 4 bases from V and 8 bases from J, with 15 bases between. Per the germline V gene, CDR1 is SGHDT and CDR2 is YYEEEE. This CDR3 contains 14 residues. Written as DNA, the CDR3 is TGTGCCAGCAGCGATGGTGGCCCCAGAGAAAAACTGTTTTTT. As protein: CASSDGGPREKLFF.

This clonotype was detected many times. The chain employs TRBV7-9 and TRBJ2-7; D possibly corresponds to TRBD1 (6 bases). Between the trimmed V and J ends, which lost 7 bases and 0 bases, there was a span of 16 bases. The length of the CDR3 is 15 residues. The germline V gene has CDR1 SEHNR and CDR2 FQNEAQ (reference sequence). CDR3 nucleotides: TGTGCCAGCACCTTTGGGGGCCTCTCCTCCTACGAGCAGTACTTC. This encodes CASTFGGLSSYEQYF.

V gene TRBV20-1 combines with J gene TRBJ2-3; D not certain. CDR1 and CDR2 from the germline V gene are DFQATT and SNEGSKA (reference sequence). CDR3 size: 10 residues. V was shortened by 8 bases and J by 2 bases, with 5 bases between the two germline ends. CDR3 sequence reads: CSSFTDTQYF. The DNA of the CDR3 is TGCAGTTCATTCACAGATACGCAGTATTTT.

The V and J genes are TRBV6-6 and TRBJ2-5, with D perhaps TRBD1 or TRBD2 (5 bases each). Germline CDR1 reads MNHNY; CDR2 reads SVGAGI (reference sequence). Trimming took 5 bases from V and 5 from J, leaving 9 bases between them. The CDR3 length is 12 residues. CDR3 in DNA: TGTGCCAGCAGTGATTGGGGGGAGACCCAGTACTTC. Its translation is CASSDWGETQYF.

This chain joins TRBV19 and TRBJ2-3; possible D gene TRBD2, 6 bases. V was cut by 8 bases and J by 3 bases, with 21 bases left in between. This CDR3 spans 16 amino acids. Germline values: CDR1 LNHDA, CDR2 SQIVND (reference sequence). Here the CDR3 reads CASGYPGDRETDTQYF. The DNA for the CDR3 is TGTGCCAGTGGCTATCCGGGGGACCGTGAGACAGATACGCAGTATTTT.

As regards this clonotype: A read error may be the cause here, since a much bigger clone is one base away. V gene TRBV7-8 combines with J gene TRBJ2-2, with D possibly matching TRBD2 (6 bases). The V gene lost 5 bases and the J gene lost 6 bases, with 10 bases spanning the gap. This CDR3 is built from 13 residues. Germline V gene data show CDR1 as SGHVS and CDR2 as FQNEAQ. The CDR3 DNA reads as TGTGCCAGCAGCCCCCCGGGGGCCGGGGAGCTGTTTTTT. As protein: CASSPPGAGELFF.

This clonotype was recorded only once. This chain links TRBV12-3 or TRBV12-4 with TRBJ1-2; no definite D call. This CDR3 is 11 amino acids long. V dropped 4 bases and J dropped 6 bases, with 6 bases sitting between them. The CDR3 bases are TGTGCCAGCAGTTGGGGTCATGGCTACACCTTC. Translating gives CASSWGHGYTF.

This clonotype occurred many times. The CDR3 spells CASSLQGFQPQHF. CDR3 coding DNA: TGTGCCAGCAGCTTACAAGGGTTTCAGCCCCAGCATTTT. J is TRBJ1-5 and V is TRBV7-8, with no clear D. V lost 2 bases and J 6 bases, leaving 8 bases between the germline ends. Germline assignment: CDR1 SGHVS and CDR2 FQNEAQ. The CDR3 is 13 amino acids.

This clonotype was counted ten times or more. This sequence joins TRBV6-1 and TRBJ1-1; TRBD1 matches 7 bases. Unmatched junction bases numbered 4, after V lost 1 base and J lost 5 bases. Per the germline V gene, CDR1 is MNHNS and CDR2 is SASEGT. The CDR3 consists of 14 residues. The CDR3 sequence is CASSEGQGGTEAFF. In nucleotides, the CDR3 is TGTGCCAGCAGTGAAGGACAGGGAGGGACTGAAGCTTTCTTT.

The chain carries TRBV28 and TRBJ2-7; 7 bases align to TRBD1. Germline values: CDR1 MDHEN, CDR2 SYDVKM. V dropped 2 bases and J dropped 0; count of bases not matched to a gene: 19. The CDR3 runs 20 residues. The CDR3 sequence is CASSLVPGTVGSVGSYEQYV. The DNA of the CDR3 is TGTGCCAGCAGTTTAGTCCCCGGGACAGTAGGATCTGTAGGCTCCTACGAGCAGTACGTC.

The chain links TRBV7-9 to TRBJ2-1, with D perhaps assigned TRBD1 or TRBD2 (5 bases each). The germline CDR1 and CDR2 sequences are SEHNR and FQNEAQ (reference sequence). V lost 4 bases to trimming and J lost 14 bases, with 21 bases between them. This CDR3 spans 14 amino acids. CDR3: CASSSSGGGATEFF. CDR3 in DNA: TGTGCCAGCAGCTCCAGCGGTGGGGGAGCGACAGAGTTCTTC.

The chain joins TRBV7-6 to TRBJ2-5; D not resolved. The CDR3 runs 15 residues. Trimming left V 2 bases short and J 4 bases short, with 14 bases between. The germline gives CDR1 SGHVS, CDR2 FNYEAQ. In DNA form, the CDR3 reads TGTGCCAGCAGCTTACTTCTAGTGGTAGGAGAGACCCAGTACTTC. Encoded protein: CASSLLLVVGETQYF. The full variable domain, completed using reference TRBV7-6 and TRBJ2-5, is GAGVSQSPRYKVTKRGQDVALRCDPISGHVSLYWYRQALGQGPEFLTYFNYEAQQDKSGLPNDRFSAERPEGSISTLTIQRTEQRDSAMYRCASSLLLVVGETQYFGPGTRLLVL.

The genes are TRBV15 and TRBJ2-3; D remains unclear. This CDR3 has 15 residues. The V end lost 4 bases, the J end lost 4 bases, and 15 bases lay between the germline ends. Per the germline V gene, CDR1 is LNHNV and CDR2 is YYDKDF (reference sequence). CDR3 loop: CATSNHQDAADTQYF. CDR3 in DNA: TGTGCCACCAGCAACCACCAGGATGCCGCAGATACGCAGTATTTT.

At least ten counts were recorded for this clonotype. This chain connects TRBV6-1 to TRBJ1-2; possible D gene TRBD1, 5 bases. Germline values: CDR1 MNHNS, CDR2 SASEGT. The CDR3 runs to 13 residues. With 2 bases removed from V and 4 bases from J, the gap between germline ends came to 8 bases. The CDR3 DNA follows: TGTGCCAGCAGTGAACCCGACAGCTATGGCTACACCTTC. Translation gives CASSEPDSYGYTF.

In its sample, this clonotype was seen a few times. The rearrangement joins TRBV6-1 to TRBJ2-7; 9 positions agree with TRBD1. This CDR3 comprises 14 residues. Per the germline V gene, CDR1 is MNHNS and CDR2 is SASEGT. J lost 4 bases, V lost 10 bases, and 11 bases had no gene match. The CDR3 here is CATGEWGTGYEQYV. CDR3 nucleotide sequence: TGTGCCACTGGGGAGTGGGGGACAGGGTACGAGCAGTACGTC.

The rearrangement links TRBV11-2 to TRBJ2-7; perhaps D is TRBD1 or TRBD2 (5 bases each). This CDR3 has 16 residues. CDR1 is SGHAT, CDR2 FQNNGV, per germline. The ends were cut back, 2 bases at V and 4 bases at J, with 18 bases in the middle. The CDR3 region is CASSLRDAGLVYEQYF. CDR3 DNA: TGTGCCAGCAGCTTAAGGGACGCCGGTCTAGTATACGAGCAGTACTTC. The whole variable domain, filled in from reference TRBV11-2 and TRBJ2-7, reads EAGVAQSPRYKIIEKRQSVAFWCNPISGHATLYWYQQILGQGPKLLIQFQNNGVVDDSQLPKDRFSAERLKGVDSTLKIQPAKLEDSAVYLCASSLRDAGLVYEQYFGPGTRLTVT.

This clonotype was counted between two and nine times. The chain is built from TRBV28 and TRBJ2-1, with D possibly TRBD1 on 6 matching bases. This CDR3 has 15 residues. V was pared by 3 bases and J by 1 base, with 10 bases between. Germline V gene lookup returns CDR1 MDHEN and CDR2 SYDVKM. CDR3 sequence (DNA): TGTGCCAGCAGTTTGGTGGGGGCGTCCTACAATGAGCAGTTCTTC. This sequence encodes CASSLVGASYNEQFF.

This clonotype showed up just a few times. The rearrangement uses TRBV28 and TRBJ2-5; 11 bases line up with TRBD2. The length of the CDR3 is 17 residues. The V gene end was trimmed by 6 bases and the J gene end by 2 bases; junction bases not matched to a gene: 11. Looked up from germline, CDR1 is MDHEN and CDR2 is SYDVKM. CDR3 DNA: TGTGCCAGCAGACAACTCCCTAGCGGGGGGTTTCAAGAGACCCAGTACTTC. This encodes CASRQLPSGGFQETQYF.

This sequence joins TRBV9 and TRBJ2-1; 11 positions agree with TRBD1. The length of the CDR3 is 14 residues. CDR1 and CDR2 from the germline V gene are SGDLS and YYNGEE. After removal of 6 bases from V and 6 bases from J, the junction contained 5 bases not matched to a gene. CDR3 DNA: TGTGCCAGCAACGAAGGGACAGGGGGCAATGAGCAGTTCTTC. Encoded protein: CASNEGTGGNEQFF.

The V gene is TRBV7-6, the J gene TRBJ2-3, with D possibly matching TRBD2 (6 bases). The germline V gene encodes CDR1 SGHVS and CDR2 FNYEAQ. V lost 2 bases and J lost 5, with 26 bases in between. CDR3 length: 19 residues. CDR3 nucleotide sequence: TGTGCCAGCAGCTTAAGCCGAGCCGGGGGTCATCAAATCGGAGATACGCAGTATTTT. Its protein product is CASSLSRAGGHQIGDTQYF.